A selection of T cell receptor beta chains follows, all from one sample in a study of response to subunit inactivated influenza vaccine. Each CDR3 protein gets one entry after TCRdb re-called the RT-PCR reads with MiXCR. The repertoire holds about 650,000 distinct CDR3 sequences, with about 15% as singletons. The specimen comprised PBMCs from blood, sampled 14 to 15 days before vaccination. The origin of the receptors is a man aged 50 or older who received an inactivated influenza vaccine. Each CDR3 is given with its conserved first and last residue. A D gene is named only where the DNA matches it firmly. Size is omitted from some rows. Given values are once, few, many or a class for expanded clones.

CDR3 length,J gene,D gene,V gene,clone size,CDR3 DNA,CDR3 protein
13,TRBJ1-5,-,TRBV4-2,-,TGTGCCAGCAGCCAAGATGGAGAGCAGCCCCAGCATTTT,CASSQDGEQPQHF
14,TRBJ2-1,TRBD1,TRBV12-3/TRBV12-4,many,TGTGCCAGCAGTTTGACAGGGTCTGTCAATGAGCAGTTCTTC,CASSLTGSVNEQFF
16,TRBJ1-5,-,TRBV12-3/TRBV12-4,once,TGTGCCAGCCGTATCCTTGGGACTTATAGCAATCAGCCCCAGCATTTT,CASRILGTYSNQPQHF
15,TRBJ1-6,TRBD1,TRBV6-1,few,TGTGCCAGCAGTACCGTCGGGGACAGGGTTTCACCCCTCCACTTT,CASSTVGDRVSPLHF
16,TRBJ1-4,TRBD1,TRBV5-8,few,TGTGCCAGCAGCCTCGGACAGGGGACGGTAAATGAAAAACTGTTTTTT,CASSLGQGTVNEKLFF
14,TRBJ2-1,-,TRBV6-2/TRBV6-3,-,TGTGCCACCGTACGGGGCCCCTCTTACAATGAGCAGTTCTTC,CATVRGPSYNEQFF
15,TRBJ2-5,-,TRBV5-1,-,TGCGCCAGCAGGGGGAACGGAGAGTACCAAGAGACCCAGTACTTC,CASRGNGEYQETQYF
12,TRBJ1-1,-,TRBV2,-,TGTGCCACCACAGGGATGAACACTGAAGCTTTCTTT,CATTGMNTEAFF
16,TRBJ2-3,TRBD2,TRBV12-3/TRBV12-4,-,TGTGCCAGCAGACGGACTAGCGGGGGGGAATCAGATACGCAGTATTTT,CASRRTSGGESDTQYF
15,TRBJ2-1,-,TRBV5-5,-,TGTGCCAGCAGCTTGGCCGAGGGAATCTACAATGAGCAGTTCTTC,CASSLAEGIYNEQFF
15,TRBJ2-5,-,TRBV9,-,TGTGCCAGCAGCGTAGGGAACAGGGTATTGGAGACCCAGTACTTC,CASSVGNRVLETQYF
13,TRBJ2-5,-,TRBV20-1,many,TGCAGTGCTAGAGAGCGGGACGGAGAGACCCAGTACTTC,CSARERDGETQYF
15,TRBJ1-1,-,TRBV4-3,-,TGCGCCAGCAGCCAAGATCCTGGGGGCTATACTGAAGCTTTCTTT,CASSQDPGGYTEAFF
16,TRBJ2-1,-,TRBV12-3/TRBV12-4,many,TGTGCCAGCAGTTTAGGCGGCGGAGTCTCCTACAATGAGCAGTTCTTC,CASSLGGGVSYNEQFF
12,TRBJ2-1,-,TRBV29-1,few,TGCAGCGTTGATCTCCTAGTGGGTGAGCAGTTCTTC,CSVDLLVGEQFF
12,TRBJ2-5,-,TRBV29-1,few,TGCAGCGCCGGTGGCAGTTCGGAGACCCAGTACTTC,CSAGGSSETQYF
16,TRBJ2-7,TRBD1,TRBV6-5,few,TGTGCCAGCAGTTATTTCACCAACAGGGGAGATTACGAGCAGTACTTC,CASSYFTNRGDYEQYF
16,TRBJ2-3,-,TRBV5-5,-,TGTGCCAGCAGCTTTCCCTTCGGGATTGGCGCAGATACGCAGTATTTT,CASSFPFGIGADTQYF
14,TRBJ1-6,-,TRBV27,-,TGTGCCAGCAGATCTCCAGGGGAAGGTTCACCCCTCCACTTT,CASRSPGEGSPLHF
16,TRBJ1-6,TRBD1,TRBV5-1,-,TGCGCCAGCAAAACCTGGGACAGCATCGGGGATTCACCCCTCCACTTT,CASKTWDSIGDSPLHF
13,TRBJ2-5,-,TRBV12-5,-,TGTGCTAGTGGTTTTGGACCGGGGGAGACCCAGTACTTC,CASGFGPGETQYF
16,TRBJ2-3,TRBD2,TRBV10-3,few,TGTGCCATCAACTATGGGGGGGACCGCAGCACAGATACGCAGTATTTT,CAINYGGDRSTDTQYF
15,TRBJ2-6,TRBD2,TRBV6-1,many,TGTGCCAGCACCTGGGGGGGCTCTGGGGCCAACGTCCTGACTTTC,CASTWGGSGANVLTF
17,TRBJ2-1,TRBD2,TRBV19,few,TGTGCCAGTAGTGGAATTGGGTTAGCGGGAGGACACAATGAGCAGTTCTTC,CASSGIGLAGGHNEQFF
14,TRBJ2-7,-,TRBV20-1,-,TGCAGTGCCAATCCTCCAGGGAGCGATTACGAGCAGTACTTC,CSANPPGSDYEQYF
14,TRBJ2-3,-,TRBV5-1,-,TGCGCCAGCAGCTTACAGGGACACACAGATACGCAGTATTTT,CASSLQGHTDTQYF
15,TRBJ2-2,TRBD2,TRBV7-2,few,TGTGCCAGCAGCGAAAGCGGGACGAGGGCCGGGGAGCTGTTTTTT,CASSESGTRAGELFF
14,TRBJ2-1,-,TRBV4-3,few,TGCGCCAGCAGCCAAACTATAGATAGCCGTGAGCAGTTCTTC,CASSQTIDSREQFF
14,TRBJ1-1,-,TRBV9,-,TGTGCCAGCAGCGTACGGGCAGCGAACACTGAAGCTTTCTTT,CASSVRAANTEAFF
15,TRBJ2-3,TRBD1,TRBV5-1,-,TGCGCCAGCAGCGCCGCCGGGACAGGGAGGGATACGCAGTATTTT,CASSAAGTGRDTQYF
16,TRBJ1-5,-,TRBV4-1,few,TGCGCCAGCAGCCAAGATTTGTGGGGGGGGGGACAGCCCCAGCATTTT,CASSQDLWGGGQPQHF
15,TRBJ2-2,TRBD2,TRBV6-1,-,TGTGCCAGCAGCCCCCCCGGGAGGTCGGTCCGGGAGCTGTTTTTT,CASSPPGRSVRELFF
13,TRBJ1-5,-,TRBV5-1,few,TGCGCCAGCAGCTTGTCGGTCAATCAGCCCCAGCATTTT,CASSLSVNQPQHF
14,TRBJ2-3,-,TRBV7-3,few,TGTGCCAGCAGCTTAAGCGGATACACAGATACGCAGTATTTT,CASSLSGYTDTQYF
12,TRBJ2-7,-,TRBV5-1,many,TGCGCCAGCAGGCAGTCATCCTACGAGCAGTACTTC,CASRQSSYEQYF
14,TRBJ2-1,-,TRBV24-1,few,TGTGCCACCAGCCGTGGACTCGACTACAATGAGCAGTTCTTC,CATSRGLDYNEQFF
14,TRBJ2-5,-,TRBV5-1,-,TGCGCCAGCAGTCGGAGAGGGTTCCAAGAGACCCAGTACTTC,CASSRRGFQETQYF
15,TRBJ2-1,-,TRBV6-5,few,TGTGCCAGCAGTTACTCGCCCGCCATCTACAATGAGCAGTTCTTC,CASSYSPAIYNEQFF
11,TRBJ2-5,-,TRBV29-1,-,TGCAGCGTTGTAGGGGAAGAGACCCAGTACTTC,CSVVGEETQYF
15,TRBJ2-2,TRBD1,TRBV27,few,TGTGCCAGCAGTTTTGACAGGGCGGTCACCGGGGAGCTGTTTTTT,CASSFDRAVTGELFF
16,TRBJ2-7,TRBD1,TRBV7-9,few,TGTGCCAGCAGCTCTACGTCGGACAGGGCTTCCTACGAGCAGTACTTC,CASSSTSDRASYEQYF
15,TRBJ2-5,TRBD2,TRBV6-5,few,TGTGCCAGCAGTTACTCCCTAGCGGGGCAAGAGACCCAGTACTTC,CASSYSLAGQETQYF
14,TRBJ2-5,TRBD1,TRBV28,few,TGTGCCAGCAGGAAGACAGGGGCAGGGGAGACCCAGTACTTC,CASRKTGAGETQYF
16,TRBJ2-7,-,TRBV27,-,TGTGCCAGCAGTTTATCTTCGGGACCTAAATACTACGAGCAGTACTTC,CASSLSSGPKYYEQYF
18,TRBJ2-3,-,TRBV10-2,few,TGCGCCAGCCAAGCCTTTAGAGGAGGGGGCAAAGGTACAGATACGCAGTATTTT,CASQAFRGGGKGTDTQYF
13,TRBJ2-7,-,TRBV7-9,-,TGTGCCAGCAGCCAGGACACCGGGCAGGAGCAGTACTTC,CASSQDTGQEQYF
13,TRBJ1-1,TRBD1,TRBV10-3,few,TGTGCCATCAAGGGGACAGGAACCACTGAAGCTTTCTTT,CAIKGTGTTEAFF
19,TRBJ2-4,TRBD1,TRBV5-1,-,TGCGCCAGCAGCTTGGATGGGACAGGTCTACCTTCAGCCAAAAACATTCAGTACTTC,CASSLDGTGLPSAKNIQYF
16,TRBJ2-1,TRBD2,TRBV15,-,TGTGCCACCAGCGGGGGATTACGGGAGGGCCTTAATGAGCAGTTCTTC,CATSGGLREGLNEQFF
15,TRBJ2-1,TRBD1,TRBV12-3/TRBV12-4,-,TGTGCCAGCAAACGGACAGGGGGGGCACGCAATGAGCAGTTCTTC,CASKRTGGARNEQFF
13,TRBJ2-7,-,TRBV20-1,-,TGCAGTGCCCACGGACCAGGGGCCTACGAGCAGTACTTC,CSAHGPGAYEQYF
15,TRBJ2-1,TRBD2,TRBV5-1,-,TGCGCCAGCAGCTTGATGACTAGCGGGGGGGATGAGCAGTTCTTC,CASSLMTSGGDEQFF
13,TRBJ2-7,-,TRBV6-1,many,TGTGCCAGCACCTTAAGGTATGGACCCGAGCAGTACTTC,CASTLRYGPEQYF
16,TRBJ2-3,-,TRBV4-1,-,TGCGCCAGCAGCCCGTCCGGCGCCCTAAGCACAGATACGCAGTATTTT,CASSPSGALSTDTQYF
15,TRBJ2-3,-,TRBV20-1,few,TGCAGTGCTAGCGACGGGAGAGGGCACACAGATACGCAGTATTTT,CSASDGRGHTDTQYF
15,TRBJ2-5,-,TRBV24-1,many,TGTGCCACCAGTGATAGTGGACGGCCTCAAGAGACCCAGTACTTC,CATSDSGRPQETQYF
16,TRBJ2-1,TRBD1,TRBV27,-,TGTGCCAGCAGAACAAAACCGGGACAGGGAGACCATGAGCAGTTCTTC,CASRTKPGQGDHEQFF
17,TRBJ2-3,TRBD2,TRBV28,few,TGTGCCAGCACCCTAGACCTCCGTCTAGCGGGCATAGATACGCAGTATTTT,CASTLDLRLAGIDTQYF
17,TRBJ1-1,TRBD1,TRBV5-1,many,TGCGCCAGCAGCGGAGGGGACAGGGGCTTTACCAACACTGAAGCTTTCTTT,CASSGGDRGFTNTEAFF